These 15 T cell receptor beta chains originate from one sample sequenced in a study of T cells in Graves' hyperthyroidism and ophthalmopathy. Amplified regions were TCR beta CDR3 sequences from RNA transcripts. Using the HTBI primer set, a first-round RT-PCR was run on the TCR CDR3. MiXCR, run by TCRdb on the multiplex PCR reads, gives a single entry per CDR3 protein. The sample has around 700,000 distinct CDR3 sequences; approximately 18% are singletons. The sequencing sample was made of blood. Source of these receptors: a woman aged 50 to 60 with Graves' hyperthyroidism that later progressed to Graves' ophthalmopathy.

The sample holds many counts of this clonotype. V is TRBV7-9 and J is TRBJ1-5; D is ambiguous. Germline V gene sequence: CDR1 SEHNR, CDR2 FQNEAQ (reference sequence). The V and J ends lost 4 bases and 2 bases respectively, with 9 bases between them. CDR3 length: 14 amino acids. In DNA, the CDR3 is TGTGCCAGCAGCTCCGGCCTTGGCAATCAGCCCCAGCATTTT. Its translation is CASSSGLGNQPQHF.

This clonotype was counted at least ten times. The rearrangement uses TRBV10-3 and TRBJ1-2; 7 bases align to TRBD1. Trimming took 9 bases from V and 0 from J; bases not matched to a gene: 13. The length of the CDR3 is 16 residues. Per the germline V gene, CDR1 is ENHRY and CDR2 is SYGVKD. CDR3 protein: CAIKPRYRGANYGYTF. DNA for the CDR3: TGTGCCATTAAACCCCGATACAGGGGAGCTAACTATGGCTACACCTTC.

A few counts support this clonotype. One junction end does not reproduce the germline sequence, and a read error may be involved. The chain carries TRBV4-1 and TRBJ1-2, with a weak D call TRBD1 (6 bases). The CDR3 contains 14 residues. Germline CDR1 is MGHRA and CDR2 is YSYEKL. The CDR3: CASSPRQEGYGYTF. For the CDR3, the DNA is TGCGCCAGCAGCCCCCGACAGGAGGGCTATGGCTACACCTTT.

This clonotype was picked up a small number of times. The chain combines TRBV27 with TRBJ1-2; no clear D gene. The V gene lost 6 bases and the J gene lost 8 bases, with 22 bases spanning the gap. In germline, CDR1 is MNHEY, CDR2 SMNVEV (reference sequence). The CDR3 consists of 15 residues. The CDR3 nucleotides read TGTGCCAGCAGAGGAGGGCTTCTATTTTCAAGGGGCTACACCTTC. Residues: CASRGGLLFSRGYTF.

This clonotype was counted a few times. V gene TRBV6-1 combines with J gene TRBJ1-3, with a tentative D call TRBD1 (5 bases). Trimming took off 6 bases at V and 0 bases at J, with 12 bases between the two ends. The CDR3 extends over 15 amino acids. Germline V gene sequence: CDR1 MNHNS, CDR2 SASEGT. CDR3 DNA: TGTGCCAGCAGAAGAACAGGCATCTCTGGAAACACCATATATTTT. It is translated as CASRRTGISGNTIYF.

This clonotype was counted many times. An end of the junction differs from the germline gene, which may be a read error. The chain employs TRBV4-1 and TRBJ2-2; the match to TRBD1 covers 7 bases. CDR3 length: 15 amino acids. Germline-derived CDR1 and CDR2 are MGHRA and YSYEKL. The CDR3 spells CASSPGTANTGELFF. CDR3 coding DNA: TGTGCCAGCAGTCCCGGGACAGCGAACACCGGGGAGCTGTTTTTT.

The chain combines TRBV29-1 with TRBJ2-2; D gene ambiguous. Germline-derived CDR1 and CDR2 are SQVTM and ANQGSEA. Trimming removed 7 bases at V and 6 bases at J, with 18 bases between. CDR3 size: 14 residues. CDR3 in amino acids: CSADTYLGSGELFF. The CDR3 DNA reads as TGCAGCGCAGACACTTACCTCGGGTCCGGGGAGCTGTTTTTT.

The V call is TRBV9, the J call TRBJ2-5; 8 nucleotides match TRBD2. There are 15 residues in the CDR3. V gave up 0 bases and J gave up 5 bases; unmatched junction bases: 6. Germline CDR1 reads SGDLS; CDR2 reads YYNGEE. The CDR3 DNA sequence: TGTGCCAGCAGCGTAGACCGGGGGGGCCTCGAGACCCAGTACTTC. Its translation is CASSVDRGGLETQYF. Variable domain in full (rest from reference TRBV9 and TRBJ2-5): DSGVTQTPKHLITATGQRVTLRCSPRSGDLSVYWYQQSLDQGLQFLIQYYNGEERAKGNILERFSAQQFPDLHSELNLSSLELGDSALYFCASSVDRGGLETQYFGPGTRLLVL.

This clonotype was recorded a few times. Here the CDR3 reads CAISESMGPGANVLTF. CDR3 sequence (DNA): TGTGCCATCAGTGAGTCAATGGGGCCTGGGGCCAACGTCCTGACTTTC. This chain joins TRBV10-3 and TRBJ2-6; D may be TRBD1 (5 bases). Looked up from germline, CDR1 is ENHRY and CDR2 is SYGVKD. V was cut by 0 bases and J by 2 bases, with 8 bases left in between. The CDR3 extends over 16 amino acids.

The sample holds many counts of this clonotype. This rearrangement joins TRBV5-4 to TRBJ2-1, with TRBD1 identical over 7 bases. J was trimmed by 5 bases and V by 3 bases; bases with no gene match: 8. This CDR3 spans 15 amino acids. Germline V lookup: CDR1 SGHNT, CDR2 YYREEE (reference sequence). The DNA for the CDR3 is TGTGCCAGCAGCTCACCCGGGACAGCCAACAATGAGCAGTTCTTC. Protein product: CASSSPGTANNEQFF.

In its sample, this clonotype was seen many times. This chain links TRBV7-8 with TRBJ2-7, with 9 bases identical to TRBD1. CDR1 and CDR2 from the germline V gene are SGHVS and FQNEAQ. The CDR3 runs to 15 residues. Trimming removed 5 bases from V and 2 bases from J; junction bases left unmatched: 7. The CDR3 DNA sequence: TGTGCCAGCAGCCTCAGACAGGGGGTGACCTACGAGCAGTACTTC. Translation: CASSLRQGVTYEQYF.

For this clonotype: The junction does not match germline at one end; this may be a read error. The V and J genes are TRBV11-2 and TRBJ2-1, with a weak D call TRBD2 (6 bases). Germline V gives CDR1 SGHAT, CDR2 FQNNGV. This CDR3 is 16 amino acids long. As DNA, the CDR3 is TGTGCCAGCAGTTACGAGACTAGAAGCGACTACAATGAGCAGTCCTTC. Protein: CASSYETRSDYNEQSF.

The gene calls are TRBV9 and TRBJ2-3; D is possibly TRBD2 (6 bases). This CDR3 comprises 15 residues. Trimming took 0 bases from V and 4 from J, leaving 12 bases between them. Per germline, CDR1 SGDLS and CDR2 YYNGEE. The CDR3 here is CASSVGGLGPDTQYF. As DNA, the CDR3 is TGTGCCAGCAGCGTAGGGGGACTGGGCCCAGATACGCAGTATTTT.

This clonotype has only a few counts. The genes are TRBV12-3 or TRBV12-4 and TRBJ1-4; TRBD1 is a possible D gene (5 bases). Trimming took 2 bases from V and 4 from J, leaving 8 bases between them. The CDR3 is made up of 14 amino acids. The CDR3 sequence is CASSLTGLNEKLFF. Written as DNA, the CDR3 is TGTGCCAGCAGTTTAACAGGCCTTAATGAAAAACTGTTTTTT.

V usage is TRBV6-1 and J usage is TRBJ1-3, with 9 bases aligning to TRBD1. V lost 6 bases and J lost 5; bases outside the gene matches: 11. The CDR3 has 16 residues. Germline V gene data show CDR1 as MNHNS and CDR2 as SASEGT. CDR3 sequence: CASSNSGTGWRNTIYF. CDR3 bases: TGTGCCAGCAGCAATTCCGGGACAGGGTGGCGAAACACCATATATTTT.